The 32 T cell receptor beta chains reported below all come from one sample, sequenced in a study of cytomegalovirus exposure and HLA in healthy donors. Sequenced by immunoSEQ multiplex PCR; TCRdb stores in-frame clones only, minus some. Seen here are about 140,000 clones, approximately 84% observed once, and the top ten hold roughly 1.4%. The sample comprised PBMCs. The receptors were gathered from a woman aged 25 to 39 in good health and CMV-seronegative.

The V gene is TRBV10-3, the J gene TRBJ1-3, with D hard to call. This CDR3 region has 12 residues. V was pared by 11 bases and J by 8 bases, with 16 bases between. Germline CDR1 is ENHRY and CDR2 is SYGVKD. CDR3 region: CASRESVDTIYF. The CDR3 region has the DNA TGTGCCTCCAGAGAGAGCGTGGACACCATATATTTT.

A remark on this clone: Different DNA sequences within this sample yield the same CDR3. This chain joins TRBV5-1 and TRBJ2-3; 10 bases line up with TRBD1. The CDR3 has 16 amino acids. V dropped 0 bases and J dropped 0; count of bases not matched to a gene: 1. The germline gives CDR1 SGHRS, CDR2 YFSETQ. The CDR3 protein is CASSLGDRGSTDTQYF. CDR3 nucleotides: TGCGCCAGCAGCTTGGGGGACAGGGGAAGCACAGATACGCAGTATTTT.

The chain employs TRBV19 and TRBJ1-5; possible D gene TRBD1, 5 bases. Germline assignment: CDR1 LNHDA and CDR2 SQIVND (reference sequence). The CDR3 length is 17 residues. Trimming cost V 5 bases and J 4 bases, with 21 bases left between them. The CDR3 reads CASSPSSAGPLNQPQHF. CDR3 sequence (DNA): TGTGCCAGTAGTCCCTCCTCGGCAGGGCCCCTAAATCAGCCCCAGCATTTT.

This sequence joins TRBV19 and TRBJ2-7; 7 positions agree with TRBD1. V was clipped by 4 bases and J by 8 bases; unmatched bases: 11. The CDR3 is made up of 14 amino acids. Germline loops: CDR1 LNHDA, CDR2 SQIVND (reference sequence). The CDR3 reads CASSSPPQGEKQYF. The CDR3 nucleotides read TGTGCCAGTAGTAGTCCACCTCAGGGGGAAAAGCAGTACTTC.

This chain connects TRBV7-8 to TRBJ2-1, with TRBD2 identical over 13 bases. This CDR3 is 18 amino acids long. Per germline, CDR1 SGHVS and CDR2 FQNEAQ. J lost 8 bases, V lost 6 bases, and 16 bases had no gene match. The CDR3 sequence: CASRRGGLRLAGGHEQFF. DNA of the CDR3: TGTGCCAGCAGACGAGGCGGACTACGACTAGCGGGGGGCCATGAGCAGTTCTTC. Full variable domain (remainder filled in from reference TRBV7-8 and TRBJ2-1): GAGVSQSPRYKVAKRGQDVALRCDPISGHVSLFWYQQALGQGPEFLTYFQNEAQLDKSGLPSDRFFAERPEGSVSTLKIQRTQQEDSAVYLCASRRGGLRLAGGHEQFFGPGTRLTVL.

This rearrangement joins TRBV7-9 to TRBJ1-1; 11 bases match TRBD1. This CDR3 region has 13 residues. The J segment lost 11 bases and the V segment lost 1 base, leaving 3 bases of the junction unmatched. The germline CDR1 and CDR2 sequences are SEHNR and FQNEAQ (reference sequence). The CDR3 reads CASSLGTGGEAFF. The CDR3 DNA is TGTGCCAGCAGCTTAGGGACAGGGGGCGAGGCTTTCTTT.

The chain recombines TRBV19 with TRBJ1-6, with 10 bases matching TRBD1. The CDR3 has 16 residues. Germline CDR1 and CDR2: LNHDA and SQIVND (reference sequence). V gave up 7 bases and J gave up 7 bases; unmatched junction bases: 10. The CDR3 sequence is CASTAPGQGQNSPLHF. Written as DNA, the CDR3 is TGTGCCAGTACCGCTCCGGGACAGGGGCAAAATTCACCCCTCCACTTT.

This clone appeared once. V is TRBV7-2 and J is TRBJ1-1; weak D call: TRBD1 (5 bases). V was pared by 6 bases and J by 2 bases, with 16 bases between. The CDR3 is 15 amino acids. Per the germline V gene, CDR1 is SGHTA and CDR2 is FQGNSA. The CDR3 sequence is CASREPGLLNTEAFF. The CDR3 DNA reads as TGTGCCAGCAGGGAACCGGGACTCCTCAACACTGAAGCTTTCTTT.

As DNA, the CDR3 is TGTGCCAGCAGCGTCGGGACAACGGGCTACGAGCAGTACTTC. It is translated as CASSVGTTGYEQYF. This chain joins TRBV9 and TRBJ2-7; maybe TRBD1 (6 bases). Germline V gene sequence: CDR1 SGDLS, CDR2 YYNGEE. Trimming took off 2 bases at V and 3 bases at J, with 12 bases between the two ends. The CDR3 extends over 14 amino acids.

This chain connects TRBV28 to TRBJ1-2; 11 bases map to TRBD1. The CDR3 has 14 amino acids. Germline lookup yields CDR1 MDHEN and CDR2 SYDVKM. After removal of 6 bases from V and 8 bases from J, the junction contained 8 bases not matched to a gene. The CDR3 sequence: CASRAGTGGGGYTF. The DNA for the CDR3 is TGTGCCAGCAGGGCCGGGACAGGGGGTGGGGGCTACACCTTC.

The CDR3 coding sequence is TGTGCCAGCACCACAGGTCCTGCTAACTATGGCTACACCTTC. Amino acid sequence: CASTTGPANYGYTF. V gene TRBV5-6 combines with J gene TRBJ1-2; tentative D call: TRBD1 (5 bases). The CDR3 is 14 residues long. The germline CDR1 and CDR2 sequences are SGHDT and YYEEEE. V shed 6 bases and J shed 0 bases, with 12 bases lying between them.

This chain links TRBV15 with TRBJ2-1; 7 bases align to TRBD1. Trimming removed 0 bases from V and 4 bases from J; junction bases left unmatched: 3. CDR1 LNHNV and CDR2 YYDKDF come from the germline V gene (reference sequence). The CDR3 is 15 residues long. CDR3 in DNA: TGTGCCACCAGCAGAGATGGGACAGCTTACAATGAGCAGTTCTTC. Amino acids: CATSRDGTAYNEQFF.

The chain joins TRBV5-1 to TRBJ2-4, with TRBD2 matching 10 bases. The CDR3 runs to 16 residues. With 2 bases clipped from V and 5 bases from J, the junction kept 7 bases outside the gene matches. Germline V CDR1 and CDR2: SGHRS, YFSETQ. CDR3 in DNA: TGCGCCAGCAGCTTAGCGGGGGGGCCCCTCCAAAACATTCAGTACTTC. Translation gives CASSLAGGPLQNIQYF.

This clone was observed a few times. CDR3 DNA: TGTGCCAGCAGTGCGACAGGACAGGGCTATGGCTACACCTTC. Its translation: CASSATGQGYGYTF. V and J are TRBV9 and TRBJ1-2, with 8 bases aligning to TRBD1. The CDR3 has 14 amino acids. Germline CDR1 SGDLS, CDR2 YYNGEE. With 5 bases clipped from V and 4 bases from J, the junction kept 7 bases outside the gene matches.

The V gene is TRBV2, the J gene TRBJ1-5; a possible D gene is TRBD1 (6 bases). Germline CDR1 and CDR2: SNHLY and FYNNEI. V lost 6 bases to trimming and J lost 3 bases, with 12 bases between them. CDR3 length: 14 amino acids. In DNA form, the CDR3 reads TGTGCCAGCAGGCAAACAGGGATCAATCAGCCCCAGCATTTT. Encoded protein: CASRQTGINQPQHF.

The chain carries TRBV10-3 and TRBJ1-3; D is possibly TRBD1 (5 bases). The germline CDR1 and CDR2 sequences are ENHRY and SYGVKD. This CDR3 spans 15 amino acids. V dropped 0 bases and J dropped 4 bases, with 10 bases sitting between them. The CDR3 sequence: CAISESPGPGNTIYF. CDR3 DNA: TGTGCCATCAGTGAGTCACCAGGGCCGGGAAACACCATATATTTT.

This clone was recorded a few times. V is TRBV5-4 and J is TRBJ2-3, with 12 bases fitting TRBD2. V lost 3 bases, J lost 3 bases, and 5 bases stayed unmatched. The CDR3 totals 16 residues. Germline CDR1 SGHNT, CDR2 YYREEE (reference sequence). The CDR3 coding sequence is TGTGCCAGCAGCTGGGGACTAGCGGGCACGACAGATACGCAGTATTTT. It encodes CASSWGLAGTTDTQYF.

The genes are TRBV4-3 and TRBJ1-6; tentatively, D is TRBD1 (5 bases). Trimming cost V 0 bases and J 7 bases, with 16 bases left between them. CDR3 size: 17 residues. Germline V gives CDR1 LGHNA, CDR2 YSLEER. CDR3 nucleotides: TGCGCCAGCAGCCAAGACCTCATGACAGTCCCCAATTCACCCCTCCACTTT. This sequence encodes CASSQDLMTVPNSPLHF.

J is TRBJ2-1 and V is TRBV11-2, with TRBD2 identical over 15 bases. Per the germline V gene, CDR1 is SGHAT and CDR2 is FQNNGV. The CDR3 is made up of 16 amino acids. Germline trimming cut 3 bases from V and 4 bases from J; bases unmatched to any gene: 1. The CDR3 protein is CASSFGTSGGYNEQFF. CDR3 nucleotide sequence: TGTGCCAGCAGCTTTGGGACTAGCGGGGGGTACAATGAGCAGTTCTTC.

This clone was seen a single time. This chain joins TRBV9 and TRBJ1-1; D unclear. The CDR3 has 14 residues. Germline loops: CDR1 SGDLS, CDR2 YYNGEE. Trimming took off 1 base at V and 0 bases at J, with 7 bases between the two ends. DNA for the CDR3: TGTGCCAGCAGCGTAATTACAGTGAACACTGAAGCTTTCTTT. Amino acids: CASSVITVNTEAFF.

V gene TRBV19 combines with J gene TRBJ1-1, with D unresolved. The CDR3 consists of 16 residues. V lost 0 bases, J lost 5 bases, and 16 bases lay in between. Looked up from germline, CDR1 is LNHDA and CDR2 is SQIVND (reference sequence). The CDR3 spells CASSIDLGVGRTEAFF. The CDR3 nucleotides read TGTGCCAGTAGTATAGATCTCGGGGTGGGGAGAACTGAAGCTTTCTTT.

The chain has TRBV9 and TRBJ2-1; the D is unclear. Germline V gives CDR1 SGDLS, CDR2 YYNGEE. Between the trimmed V and J ends, which lost 4 bases and 7 bases, there was a span of 18 bases. This CDR3 is 15 amino acids long. Here the CDR3 reads CASSSTDSPQNEQFF. CDR3 nucleotide sequence: TGTGCCAGCAGCAGCACTGACTCGCCCCAGAATGAGCAGTTCTTC. Full variable domain (remainder filled in from reference TRBV9 and TRBJ2-1): DSGVTQTPKHLITATGQRVTLRCSPRSGDLSVYWYQQSLDQGLQFLIQYYNGEERAKGNILERFSAQQFPDLHSELNLSSLELGDSALYFCASSSTDSPQNEQFFGPGTRLTVL.

The chain has TRBV4-3 and TRBJ2-7, with 7 bases fitting TRBD1. V lost 0 bases and J lost 6; bases outside the gene matches: 8. Germline CDR1 is LGHNA and CDR2 is YSLEER. The CDR3 runs to 15 residues. The chain's CDR3 is CASSQDGTGAGEQYF. As DNA, the CDR3 is TGCGCCAGCAGCCAAGATGGAACAGGGGCGGGCGAGCAGTACTTC.

The chain uses TRBV6-5 and TRBJ2-1; D possibly corresponds to TRBD1 (6 bases). This CDR3 has 15 residues. CDR1 is MNHEY, CDR2 SVGAGI, per germline. The V and J ends lost 3 bases and 1 base respectively, with 10 bases between them. This CDR3 is CASSYAGVSYNEQFF. DNA of the CDR3: TGTGCCAGCAGTTATGCAGGGGTTTCCTACAATGAGCAGTTCTTC.

The chain employs TRBV21-1 and TRBJ2-1; TRBD2, the D gene given by the table, was not confirmed from the DNA. TRBV21-1 represents a pseudogene. The CDR3 consists of 20 residues. CDR3 sequence: CASSNVTLWRRSIFHNEQFF. The CDR3 DNA follows: TGTGCCAGCAGCAACGTGACCCTCTGGAGACGCTCAATCTTCCACAATGAGCAGTTCTTC.

This chain's CDR3 is CASSKISPGQGNYGYTF. CDR3 in DNA: TGTGCCAGCAGCAAAATTAGTCCGGGACAGGGCAACTATGGCTACACCTTC. The chain uses TRBV21-1 and TRBJ1-2; the tabulated D call, TRBD1, remains unverified against the DNA. TRBV21-1 counts as a pseudogene. The CDR3 length is 17 residues.

The V and J genes are TRBV13 and TRBJ2-7, with 10 bases matching TRBD2. CDR3 length: 18 amino acids. The V gene's germline CDR1 is PRHDT and CDR2 FYEKMQ (reference sequence). Losses at the gene ends were 0 bases for V and 4 bases for J; bases not matched to a gene: 12. The CDR3 DNA reads as TGTGCCAGCAGCTTAGGCCGGGGCCGGGCTAGCGGGGGTTACGAGCAGTACTTC. This translates into CASSLGRGRASGGYEQYF.

The CDR3 nucleotides read TGCGCCAGCAGCCAGCGTGGCGGGGGGGACAATGAGCAGTTCTTC. Residues: CASSQRGGGDNEQFF. This sequence joins TRBV5-1 and TRBJ2-1; 9 bases map to TRBD2. The CDR3 spans 15 residues. V lost 4 bases and J lost 5; bases outside the gene matches: 7. Germline loops: CDR1 SGHRS, CDR2 YFSETQ.

The chain couples TRBV4-1 to TRBJ1-5, with D tentatively TRBD1 (6 bases). Trimming removed 0 bases from V and 2 bases from J, with 8 bases in between. Germline CDR1 reads MGHRA; CDR2 reads YSYEKL. The CDR3 runs 15 residues. This chain's CDR3 is CASSQEGGGNQPQHF. DNA for the CDR3: TGCGCCAGCAGCCAAGAAGGGGGGGGCAATCAGCCCCAGCATTTT.

The gene calls are TRBV28 and TRBJ2-7; D might be TRBD2 (6 bases). Germline V gene sequence: CDR1 MDHEN, CDR2 SYDVKM. CDR3 length: 15 residues. V was trimmed by 2 bases and J by 2 bases, leaving 13 bases between them. The CDR3 DNA is TGTGCCAGCAGTTTAGCCTACGGAGGGCCCTACGAGCAGTACTTC. This sequence encodes CASSLAYGGPYEQYF.

The CDR3 coding sequence is TGTGCCAGCAGTTCCCATGGTGGTGCAGGGAGGACCTATAATTCACCCCTCCACTTT. This translates into CASSSHGGAGRTYNSPLHF. The genes are TRBV27 and TRBJ1-6, with a tentative D call TRBD1 (5 bases). Trimming removed 4 bases from V and 2 bases from J, with 21 bases in between. The CDR3 is made up of 19 amino acids. In germline, CDR1 is MNHEY, CDR2 SMNVEV (reference sequence).

The chain employs TRBV5-5 and TRBJ2-4, with a possible D match to TRBD1 (5 bases). Trimming left V 2 bases short and J 10 bases short, with 10 bases between. CDR1 is SGHKS and CDR2 is YYEKEE in the germline V gene (reference sequence). The CDR3 runs 12 residues. CDR3 residues: CASSFTGRIQYF. CDR3 DNA: TGTGCCAGCAGCTTTACAGGACGTATTCAGTACTTC.